The 30 T cell receptor beta chains listed next were all sequenced from one sample in a study of blood T cell repertoires in COVID-19 (dated by TCRdb to 2020 to 2022). The library was generated by the immunoSEQ multiplex PCR assay. TCRdb took over this immuneACCESS table, retaining in-frame rearrangements with V and J assigned. Such tables are incomplete; in checked studies, under half of the missing clones stem from an unresolved V gene, and the remainder is unexplained. In all, the sample holds around 58,000 clones, and 70% to 90% of those were seen once. In total, the top ten clones hold around 5.2% of the sample. The sample consisted of peripheral blood. The receptors were gathered from a human donor in a cohort sampled during active COVID-19.

This clone is a singleton in its sample. The gene calls are TRBV4-3 and TRBJ2-4; 8 nucleotides match TRBD1. The junction had 11 bases not matched to a gene; V was cut back by 0 bases and J by 4 bases. Germline lookup yields CDR1 LGHNA and CDR2 YSLEER. This CDR3 region has 18 residues. This CDR3 is CASSQDPTAGGQKNIQYF. CDR3 nucleotide sequence: TGCGCCAGCAGCCAAGATCCCACCGCAGGGGGCCAAAAAAACATTCAGTACTTC.

The genes are TRBV19 and TRBJ2-3, with TRBD2 matching over 12 bases. The CDR3 length is 17 residues. Trimming took 4 bases from V and 7 from J; bases not matched to a gene: 12. Germline V gives CDR1 LNHDA, CDR2 SQIVND (reference sequence). CDR3 DNA: TGTGCCAGTAGTACCCGTAGGACTAGCGGGGCCAAGTATACGCAGTATTTT. It is translated as CASSTRRTSGAKYTQYF.

This chain connects TRBV7-2 to TRBJ1-1, with a tentative D call TRBD1 (5 bases). Trimming removed 0 bases from V and 4 bases from J, with 9 bases in between. Per the germline V gene, CDR1 is SGHTA and CDR2 is FQGNSA. The CDR3 extends over 14 amino acids. CDR3 sequence: CASSLARGTTEAFF. The CDR3 DNA is TGTGCCAGCAGCTTAGCGCGGGGGACCACTGAAGCTTTCTTT.

The rearrangement joins TRBV6-1 to TRBJ1-5, with D tentatively TRBD1 (6 bases). The CDR3 has 16 amino acids. The germline V and J ends were trimmed by 4 bases and 3 bases, with 16 bases remaining between them. The germline V gene encodes CDR1 MNHNS and CDR2 SASEGT. The CDR3 protein is CASSGGTGHDNQPQHF. CDR3 nucleotide sequence: TGTGCCAGCAGTGGGGGTACGGGACACGACAATCAGCCCCAGCATTTT.

The chain uses TRBV6-2 or TRBV6-3 and TRBJ2-6, with TRBD1 matching 10 bases. From germline, CDR1 is MNHEY and CDR2 SVGEGT. CDR3 length equals 18 residues. With 4 bases clipped from V and 2 bases from J, the junction kept 8 bases outside the gene matches. In DNA form, the CDR3 reads TGTGCCAGCAGTTCCCGGGACAGGGGATCTACTGGGGCCAACGTCCTGACTTTC. Translating gives CASSSRDRGSTGANVLTF.

The V and J genes are TRBV11-2 and TRBJ2-4; a weak D match, TRBD2 (7 bases). This CDR3 is 14 amino acids long. Deletions cut 5 bases from V and 8 bases from J, with 16 bases between. Germline V gene data show CDR1 as SGHAT and CDR2 as FQNNGV. The CDR3 sequence is CASSPRGGRDIQYF. In DNA, the CDR3 is TGTGCCAGCAGCCCGAGGGGGGGGCGGGACATTCAGTACTTC.

This clone was detected only a few times. The chain couples TRBV24-1 to TRBJ1-1, with 7 bases identical to TRBD1. Germline V lookup: CDR1 KGHDR, CDR2 SFDVKD. Trimming at V came to 3 bases and at J to 1 base, leaving 4 bases not matched to a gene. This CDR3 region has 15 residues. CDR3 coding DNA: TGTGCCACCAGTGATCCGAGGACAGGGAACACTGAAGCTTTCTTT. Translated, it gives CATSDPRTGNTEAFF.

This rearrangement joins TRBV4-1 to TRBJ1-2; D gene ambiguous. Germline loops: CDR1 MGHRA, CDR2 YSYEKL. The CDR3 loop spans 15 amino acids. V lost 0 bases and J lost 0, with 8 bases in between. The CDR3: CASSQDSPSNYGYTF. The DNA of the CDR3 is TGCGCCAGCAGCCAAGATAGCCCTTCTAACTATGGCTACACCTTC.

V is TRBV7-2 and J is TRBJ1-1; 9 positions agree with TRBD1. Germline V lookup: CDR1 SGHTA, CDR2 FQGNSA. This CDR3 spans 15 amino acids. With V trimmed by 2 bases and J by 6 bases, 7 bases remained unmatched. The CDR3 reads CASSLSTGGRSEAFF. The CDR3 DNA reads as TGTGCCAGCAGCTTATCGACAGGGGGGAGGTCTGAAGCTTTCTTT.

The V gene is TRBV19, the J gene TRBJ1-1, with D maybe TRBD1 (5 bases). The CDR3 sequence is 17 residues long. Germline-derived CDR1 and CDR2 are LNHDA and SQIVND (reference sequence). V was clipped by 2 bases and J by 4 bases, with 20 bases between them. CDR3 coding DNA: TGTGCCAGTAGTATAATCCGGCCCGGGGGTAGGAGCACTGAAGCTTTCTTT. Translating gives CASSIIRPGGRSTEAFF.

The CDR3 DNA follows: TGTGCCAGCAGCCAAGGACTAGCGGATGAGCAGTTCTTC. It codes for CASSQGLADEQFF. The chain joins TRBV3-1 (or the pseudogene TRBV3-2) to TRBJ2-1; 9 nucleotides match TRBD2. The CDR3 is 13 residues long. Trimming at V came to 1 base and at J to 8 bases, leaving 0 bases not matched to a gene. Germline CDR1 and CDR2: LGHDT and YNNKEL (reference sequence).

The V and J genes are TRBV7-2 and TRBJ2-5; 12 bases align to TRBD2. Trimming at V came to 5 bases and at J to 4 bases, leaving 11 bases not matched to a gene. In germline, CDR1 is SGHTA, CDR2 FQGNSA. CDR3 length: 17 residues. The CDR3 is CASSPRWLAGGRETQYF. The DNA for the CDR3 is TGTGCCAGCAGCCCGCGTTGGCTAGCGGGGGGGCGAGAGACCCAGTACTTC.

The chain joins TRBV4-2 to TRBJ2-5, with 8 bases that match TRBD1. The trim removed 4 bases at V and 0 bases at J, leaving 4 bases unmatched. CDR3 size: 15 residues. From germline, CDR1 is LGHNA and CDR2 YNFKEQ. The CDR3: CASSRGQEYQETQYF. CDR3 sequence (DNA): TGTGCCAGCAGCCGGGGACAGGAGTACCAAGAGACCCAGTACTTC.

This clone was counted between two and nine times. The CDR3 loop is CASSQVQGWGGYTF. The CDR3 region has the DNA TGTGCCAGCAGCCAAGTGCAGGGCTGGGGTGGCTACACCTTC. The chain is built from TRBV3-1 (or the pseudogene TRBV3-2) and TRBJ1-2; D might be TRBD1 (5 bases). Germline values: CDR1 LGHDT, CDR2 YNNKEL (reference sequence). The germline V and J ends were trimmed by 1 base and 7 bases, with 13 bases remaining between them. This CDR3 comprises 14 residues.

CDR3 nucleotide sequence: TGTGCCAGCAAACGGGGAGGCAACAATGAGCAGTTCTTC. Amino acids: CASKRGGNNEQFF. The chain combines TRBV6-5 with TRBJ2-1, with D maybe TRBD2 (6 bases). Trimming shortened V by 7 bases and J by 5 bases, and 12 bases separated the two germline ends. There are 13 residues in the CDR3. CDR1 MNHEY and CDR2 SVGAGI come from the germline V gene.

The DNA for the CDR3 is TGCGCCAGCAGAGTCAGCGTCAGTTCGGATACGCAGTATTTT. This translates into CASRVSVSSDTQYF. This rearrangement joins TRBV5-1 to TRBJ2-3, with no clear D. V lost 5 bases and J lost 6, with 16 bases in between. Germline V CDR1 and CDR2: SGHRS, YFSETQ. The CDR3 length is 14 residues.

The table lists this clone with a few counts. V gene TRBV6-1 combines with J gene TRBJ1-2; tentatively, D is TRBD1 (5 bases). Trimming cost V 3 bases and J 8 bases, with 19 bases left between them. The CDR3 consists of 15 residues. CDR1 and CDR2 (germline): MNHNS, SASEGT. The CDR3 loop is CASSDPLGGSNGYTF. Written as DNA, the CDR3 is TGTGCCAGCAGTGATCCCCTCGGGGGGAGCAACGGCTACACCTTC.

V usage is TRBV28 and J usage is TRBJ1-5; D might be TRBD1 (6 bases). V gave up 2 bases and J gave up 0 bases, with 17 bases separating them. CDR1 and CDR2 (germline): MDHEN, SYDVKM. The CDR3 is made up of 18 amino acids. This CDR3 is CASSLAGGGWSSNQPQHF. The CDR3, as DNA: TGTGCCAGCAGTTTAGCGGGAGGGGGATGGAGTAGCAATCAGCCCCAGCATTTT.

The chain is built from TRBV28 and TRBJ2-7; TRBD1 matches at 9 bases. CDR1 and CDR2 (germline): MDHEN, SYDVKM. The CDR3 is made up of 15 amino acids. Trimming at V came to 7 bases and at J to 3 bases, leaving 10 bases not matched to a gene. This chain's CDR3 is CASTNAGQGLYEQYF. DNA of the CDR3: TGTGCCAGCACCAACGCGGGACAGGGTCTCTACGAGCAGTACTTC. The full variable domain, completed using reference TRBV28 and TRBJ2-7, is DVKVTQSSRYLVKRTGEKVFLECVQDMDHENMFWYRQDPGLGLRLIYFSYDVKMKEKGDIPEGYSVSREKKERFSLILESASTNQTSMYLCASTNAGQGLYEQYFGPGTRLTVT.

CDR3 in DNA: TGTGCCAGCAGGCTAGGGGGGACAGACGTTAGTGAGCAGTTCTTC. Its protein product is CASRLGGTDVSEQFF. This sequence joins TRBV7-2 and TRBJ2-1; possible D gene TRBD1, 7 bases. The CDR3 length is 15 residues. Germline V gene data show CDR1 as SGHTA and CDR2 as FQGNSA. The V end lost 6 bases, the J end lost 9 bases, and 21 bases lay between the germline ends.

The chain is built from TRBV15 and TRBJ1-1, with a weak D call TRBD1 (6 bases). Trimming took 0 bases from V and 1 from J, leaving 6 bases between them. There are 14 residues in the CDR3. Germline CDR1 reads LNHNV; CDR2 reads YYDKDF (reference sequence). The CDR3 sequence is CATSREGQNTEAFF. The CDR3 bases are TGTGCCACCAGCAGAGAGGGACAGAACACTGAAGCTTTCTTT.

The table lists this clone with a few counts. The chain couples TRBV5-1 to TRBJ2-1, with D possibly TRBD1 on 6 matching bases. V was pared by 4 bases and J by 9 bases, with 11 bases between. The CDR3 sequence is 12 residues long. The V gene's germline CDR1 is SGHRS and CDR2 YFSETQ. CDR3 in amino acids: CASSQGTTEQFF. CDR3 DNA sequence: TGCGCCAGCAGCCAAGGGACAACTGAGCAGTTCTTC.

The V and J genes are TRBV30 and TRBJ1-2; the match to TRBD1 covers 12 bases. V lost 4 bases to trimming and J lost 5 bases; unmatched junction nucleotides: 11. Germline V gene sequence: CDR1 GTSNPN, CDR2 SVGIG (reference sequence). The CDR3 is 16 amino acids. CDR3 loop: CAWTLRDRGHSYGYTF. The CDR3 region has the DNA TGTGCCTGGACCCTCCGGGACAGGGGGCACTCTTATGGCTACACCTTC.

This sequence joins TRBV19 and TRBJ1-3; D is unresolved. CDR3 length equals 15 residues. Germline CDR1 reads LNHDA; CDR2 reads SQIVND (reference sequence). With 3 bases removed from V and 2 bases from J, the gap between germline ends came to 11 bases. The CDR3 spells CASSIPGSTGNTIYF. The DNA for the CDR3 is TGTGCCAGTAGTATCCCGGGGTCTACTGGAAACACCATATATTTT.

The chain employs TRBV27 and TRBJ1-4, with D unclear. With 7 bases removed from V and 7 bases from J, the gap between germline ends came to 16 bases. Germline V gene data show CDR1 as MNHEY and CDR2 as SMNVEV (reference sequence). The CDR3 is made up of 14 amino acids. CDR3 nucleotide sequence: TGTGCCAGCACCCCGCGAGGGTCGGGTGAAAAACTGTTTTTT. Translated, it gives CASTPRGSGEKLFF.

This clone was seen once. The genes are TRBV7-2 and TRBJ1-1, with D hard to call. Per the germline V gene, CDR1 is SGHTA and CDR2 is FQGNSA. The CDR3 loop spans 14 amino acids. Trimming cost V 4 bases and J 1 base, with 10 bases left between them. This chain's CDR3 is CASSSIFGNTEAFF. The CDR3 DNA sequence: TGTGCCAGCAGCTCGATATTCGGGAACACTGAAGCTTTCTTT.

This sequence joins TRBV19 and TRBJ2-6; D is unresolved. Germline V lookup: CDR1 LNHDA, CDR2 SQIVND (reference sequence). The CDR3 consists of 15 residues. V was shortened by 2 bases and J by 0 bases, with 5 bases between the two germline ends. CDR3 region: CASSIISSGANVLTF. CDR3 sequence (DNA): TGTGCCAGTAGTATAATTAGCTCTGGGGCCAACGTCCTGACTTTC.

Only a few counts were recorded for this clone. The CDR3 loop is CASSLDRASTDTQYF. CDR3 in DNA: TGCGCCAGCAGCTTGGATCGCGCCAGCACAGATACGCAGTATTTT. The chain recombines TRBV5-1 with TRBJ2-3, with D unresolved. This CDR3 contains 15 residues. The ends were cut back, 0 bases at V and 0 bases at J, with 8 bases in the middle. CDR1 SGHRS and CDR2 YFSETQ come from the germline V gene.

The chain couples TRBV10-2 to TRBJ2-5; 9 bases match TRBD1. The CDR3 totals 13 residues. V was clipped by 5 bases and J by 9 bases; unmatched bases: 7. Germline V gene lookup returns CDR1 WSHSY and CDR2 SAAADI. Here the CDR3 reads CASSTGQGLPQYF. CDR3 nucleotides: TGCGCCAGCAGTACCGGACAGGGGCTCCCCCAGTACTTC.

This clone was recorded only once. This chain connects TRBV7-9 to TRBJ2-5; 8 bases map to TRBD2. The CDR3 is 16 residues long. Germline loops: CDR1 SEHNR, CDR2 FQNEAQ (reference sequence). V lost 5 bases to trimming and J lost 2 bases; unmatched junction nucleotides: 10. The CDR3 DNA reads TGTGCCAGCAGCCCCCCCGGGGGGGGGCCTCAAGAGACCCAGTACTTC. Amino acids: CASSPPGGGPQETQYF.